This T cell receptor (beta chain) was profiled in a study of T cells in Graves' hyperthyroidism and ophthalmopathy. Germline V gives CDR1 SGHNT, CDR2 YENEEA. The ends were cut back, 0 bases at V and 5 bases at J, with 7 bases in the middle. The CDR3 spans 14 residues. A sample of blood taken at first hyperthyroidism diagnosis preceded any ophthalmopathy symptoms. This clonotype was counted many times. TCR beta CDR3 regions were amplified from RNA. HTBI primers drove first-round RT-PCR of the TCR CDR3. From the multiplex PCR reads, TCRdb called clonotypes with MiXCR, one entry per CDR3 protein. The data hold under 450,000 distinct CDR3 sequences, with roughly 14% observed a single time.

The specimen sequenced was blood. The clonotype originates from a young man with Graves' hyperthyroidism that later progressed to Graves' ophthalmopathy. The chain carries TRBV11-3 and TRBJ2-2; D is ambiguous. The CDR3: CASSLDRVTGELFF. CDR3 coding DNA: TGTGCCAGCAGCTTAGATCGGGTAACCGGGGAGCTGTTTTTT.